Sequencing of this TCR beta chain was carried out in a study of molecular identifiers for immune sequencing clone quantification. Study results and limitations: Whereas clones above 20 RNA copies held under 1% of naive-cell molecules, they held over 97% of effector molecules. Spiked-in Jurkat TCR RNA corresponding to one cell was reported as detectable against 990,000 or so naive cells.

In the sort, naive CD8 T cells were defined as CD8+CD4-CCR7+CD45RA+. MiXCR, run by TCRdb on the PCR reads, gives a single entry per CDR3 protein. The sample lists just under 650,000 distinct CDR3 sequences, 15% to 20% occurring once. Trimming took off 2 bases at V and 0 bases at J, with 17 bases between the two ends. The CDR3 contains 18 residues. Per the germline V gene, CDR1 is MNHNS and CDR2 is SASEGT. This clonotype has a handful of counts. Its target is unknown. The source is a human donor in good health. Some libraries in this study had Jurkat cell RNA spiked in. Sequencing used naive CD8+ T cells from blood, with Jurkat cell RNA spiked in. Subset: FACS-sorted CD8+CD4-CCR7+CD45RA+ naive T cells. The V call is TRBV6-1, the J call TRBJ1-5; the D is unclear. Here the CDR3 reads CASSEYGRSINSNQPQHF. The CDR3 nucleotides read TGTGCCAGCAGTGAATATGGCAGATCAATCAATAGCAATCAGCCCCAGCATTTT.